The rows below give T cell receptor beta chains drawn from one sample of a study of early T cells in non-severe SARS-CoV-2 infection. MiXCR, run by TCRdb on the 5' RACE reads, gives a single entry per CDR3 protein. Of 52,000 or so distinct CDR3 sequences listed, under 8.5% are singletons. The material was whole blood, obtained at baseline. The receptors come from an adult who was a healthcare worker with PCR-confirmed SARS-CoV-2 infection or an uninfected control (not recorded which). The CDR3 runs from the conserved cysteine through the conserved F or W. D genes are given only for firm matches. Not every row has a clone size; where given, it reads once, few, many or a size class.

clone size: many; J gene: TRBJ1-1; V gene: TRBV10-1; D gene: TRBD1; CDR3 length: 18; CDR3 DNA: TGCGCCAGCACCGCAAGTAGGGACAGGGGAATCGGTGGGACTGAAGCTTTCTTT; CDR3 protein: CASTASRDRGIGGTEAFF
clone size: -; J gene: TRBJ2-5; V gene: TRBV29-1; D gene: TRBD2; CDR3 length: 13; CDR3 DNA: TGCAGCGTTAAGTGGGGGGGTCAAGAGACCCAGTACTTC; CDR3 protein: CSVKWGGQETQYF
clone size: -; J gene: TRBJ2-1; V gene: TRBV28; D gene: -; CDR3 length: 15; CDR3 DNA: TGTGCCAGCAGTTTGCGGACAGCCTCCTACAATGAGCAGTTCTTC; CDR3 protein: CASSLRTASYNEQFF
clone size: -; J gene: TRBJ2-1; V gene: TRBV20-1; D gene: TRBD2; CDR3 length: 15; CDR3 DNA: TGCAGTGCTGAGCCGCTAGCGGGGGCCTACAATGAGCAGTTCTTC; CDR3 protein: CSAEPLAGAYNEQFF
clone size: -; J gene: TRBJ1-1; V gene: TRBV12-3/TRBV12-4; D gene: -; CDR3 length: 15; CDR3 DNA: TGTGCCAGCAGTTATGGCCTCATCATGAACACTGAAGCTTTCTTT; CDR3 protein: CASSYGLIMNTEAFF
clone size: many; J gene: TRBJ1-2; V gene: TRBV18; D gene: -; CDR3 length: 17; CDR3 DNA: TGTGCCAGCTCAGCTGGGAGTGGGGGAAGCGGCAGCTATGGCTACACCTTC; CDR3 protein: CASSAGSGGSGSYGYTF
clone size: many; J gene: TRBJ2-3; V gene: TRBV10-2; D gene: -; CDR3 length: 13; CDR3 DNA: TGCGCCAGCAGTGCGGGGCCCACAGATACGCAGTATTTT; CDR3 protein: CASSAGPTDTQYF
clone size: many; J gene: TRBJ1-1; V gene: TRBV18; D gene: -; CDR3 length: 14; CDR3 DNA: TGTGCCAGCTCACCGGCACGGGAAGGCACTGAAGCTTTCTTT; CDR3 protein: CASSPAREGTEAFF
clone size: -; J gene: TRBJ1-5; V gene: TRBV19; D gene: -; CDR3 length: 14; CDR3 DNA: TGTGCCAGTAACCCCTGGGCGGATAATCAGCCCCAGCATTTT; CDR3 protein: CASNPWADNQPQHF
clone size: many; J gene: TRBJ1-2; V gene: TRBV7-2; D gene: TRBD1; CDR3 length: 15; CDR3 DNA: TGTGCCAGCAGCCCAGGAGGTGACAGGGAAGGTGGCTACACCTTC; CDR3 protein: CASSPGGDREGGYTF
clone size: -; J gene: TRBJ2-7; V gene: TRBV4-3; D gene: TRBD1; CDR3 length: 15; CDR3 DNA: TGCGCCAGCAGCCAAGAACCGGGACAGGGCTACGAGCAGTACTTC; CDR3 protein: CASSQEPGQGYEQYF
clone size: few; J gene: TRBJ2-1; V gene: TRBV12-3/TRBV12-4; D gene: TRBD1; CDR3 length: 16; CDR3 DNA: TGTGCCAGCAGTTTGCCCCGGACAGGAAAGTACAATGAGCAGTTCTTC; CDR3 protein: CASSLPRTGKYNEQFF
clone size: many; J gene: TRBJ1-5; V gene: TRBV29-1; D gene: TRBD1; CDR3 length: 13; CDR3 DNA: TGCAGCGCCCGACAGGGGGATGGTCAGCCCCAGCATTTT; CDR3 protein: CSARQGDGQPQHF
clone size: few; J gene: TRBJ2-3; V gene: TRBV6-6; D gene: -; CDR3 length: 13; CDR3 DNA: TGTGCCAGCAGTTACGACGTGCTCGATACGCAGTATTTT; CDR3 protein: CASSYDVLDTQYF
clone size: few; J gene: TRBJ2-5; V gene: TRBV7-9; D gene: TRBD1; CDR3 length: 13; CDR3 DNA: TGTGCCAGCAGCCAGACAGGGGTCGAGACCCAGTACTTC; CDR3 protein: CASSQTGVETQYF
clone size: few; J gene: TRBJ2-2; V gene: TRBV6-1; D gene: -; CDR3 length: 12; CDR3 DNA: TGTGCCAGCAGACAGCTCACCGGGGAGCTGTTTTTT; CDR3 protein: CASRQLTGELFF
clone size: -; J gene: TRBJ1-4; V gene: TRBV29-1; D gene: TRBD1; CDR3 length: 13; CDR3 DNA: TGCAGCGTTGCCTCAGGGGGAAGTGAAAAACTGTTTTTT; CDR3 protein: CSVASGGSEKLFF
clone size: -; J gene: TRBJ1-1; V gene: TRBV20-1; D gene: -; CDR3 length: 13; CDR3 DNA: TGCAGTGCCCCAGTTGAGAGAAACACTGAAGCTTTCTTT; CDR3 protein: CSAPVERNTEAFF
clone size: -; J gene: TRBJ2-7; V gene: TRBV20-1; D gene: -; CDR3 length: 15; CDR3 DNA: TGCAGTGCTAGGGACTTTCACTCCATATCCTACGAGCAGTACTTC; CDR3 protein: CSARDFHSISYEQYF
clone size: -; J gene: TRBJ1-5; V gene: TRBV6-2/TRBV6-3; D gene: -; CDR3 length: 14; CDR3 DNA: TGTGCCAGCAGCCCCGACTGGAATAATCAGCCCCAGCATTTT; CDR3 protein: CASSPDWNNQPQHF
clone size: -; J gene: TRBJ2-1; V gene: TRBV4-3; D gene: TRBD1; CDR3 length: 17; CDR3 DNA: TGCGCCAGCAGCCCTGCCTTGGGGCCAGGGGGCGGCAATGAGCAGTTCTTC; CDR3 protein: CASSPALGPGGGNEQFF
clone size: -; J gene: TRBJ2-4; V gene: TRBV6-1; D gene: -; CDR3 length: 14; CDR3 DNA: TGTGCCAGCAGACCGATTTTAGCCAAAAACATTCAGTACTTC; CDR3 protein: CASRPILAKNIQYF
clone size: -; J gene: TRBJ2-7; V gene: TRBV28; D gene: TRBD1; CDR3 length: 14; CDR3 DNA: TGTGCCAGCAGGAGACAGGGGAGGCCCTACGAGCAGTACTTC; CDR3 protein: CASRRQGRPYEQYF
clone size: many; J gene: TRBJ1-3; V gene: TRBV30; D gene: -; CDR3 length: 14; CDR3 DNA: TGTGCCTGGAGTGTGGGGCAGGGCCGCGACACCATATATTTT; CDR3 protein: CAWSVGQGRDTIYF
clone size: few; J gene: TRBJ2-5; V gene: TRBV24-1; D gene: -; CDR3 length: 16; CDR3 DNA: TGTGCCACCAGTGATGAGAAAAGGGGATACCAAGAGACCCAGTACTTC; CDR3 protein: CATSDEKRGYQETQYF
clone size: many; J gene: TRBJ1-1; V gene: TRBV27; D gene: -; CDR3 length: 13; CDR3 DNA: TGTGCCAGCAGTTTGTCTCGCGCGACTGAAGCTTTCTTT; CDR3 protein: CASSLSRATEAFF
clone size: few; J gene: TRBJ2-5; V gene: TRBV2; D gene: -; CDR3 length: 16; CDR3 DNA: TGTGCCAGCAGTGAACCCGGGGCCGCCGGACGGGAGACCCAGTACTTC; CDR3 protein: CASSEPGAAGRETQYF
clone size: many; J gene: TRBJ2-1; V gene: TRBV6-6; D gene: -; CDR3 length: 12; CDR3 DNA: TGTGCCAGCAGTTACTCGGGAGACGAGCAGTTCTTC; CDR3 protein: CASSYSGDEQFF
clone size: few; J gene: TRBJ2-1; V gene: TRBV7-6; D gene: TRBD2; CDR3 length: 16; CDR3 DNA: TGTGCCAGCAGCCCTACTAGCGGGGGCCGTTACAATGAGCAGTTCTTC; CDR3 protein: CASSPTSGGRYNEQFF
clone size: many; J gene: TRBJ1-2; V gene: TRBV20-1; D gene: -; CDR3 length: 12; CDR3 DNA: TGCAGTGCTAGGAACACCAACTATGGCTACACCTTC; CDR3 protein: CSARNTNYGYTF
clone size: many; J gene: TRBJ2-3; V gene: TRBV28; D gene: -; CDR3 length: 16; CDR3 DNA: TGTGCCAGCAGAAGTCTTGGGGGGCGCGAGGCAGATACGCAGTATTTT; CDR3 protein: CASRSLGGREADTQYF
clone size: -; J gene: TRBJ1-4; V gene: TRBV4-3; D gene: TRBD1; CDR3 length: 17; CDR3 DNA: TGCGCCAGCAGCCAAAGGGACAGGGGGCTGTGGAATGAAAAACTGTTTTTT; CDR3 protein: CASSQRDRGLWNEKLFF
clone size: -; J gene: TRBJ1-5; V gene: TRBV6-1; D gene: TRBD1; CDR3 length: 17; CDR3 DNA: TGTGCCAGCACTCTCGACAGGGGGCTTTTAAGCAATCAGCCCCAGCATTTT; CDR3 protein: CASTLDRGLLSNQPQHF
clone size: -; J gene: TRBJ2-7; V gene: TRBV4-3; D gene: TRBD1; CDR3 length: 17; CDR3 DNA: TGCGCCAGCAGCCAAGATCTCCGGGGACAGGGTTCCTACGAGCAGTACTTC; CDR3 protein: CASSQDLRGQGSYEQYF
clone size: few; J gene: TRBJ2-2; V gene: TRBV7-8; D gene: -; CDR3 length: 17; CDR3 DNA: TGTGCCAGCAGCTTAGCTTTGGAGCGAGCGAACACCGGGGAGCTGTTTTTT; CDR3 protein: CASSLALERANTGELFF
clone size: once; J gene: TRBJ2-5; V gene: TRBV2; D gene: -; CDR3 length: 12; CDR3 DNA: TGTGCCAGCAGTGGACCCCCGCAGGCCCGGTACTTC; CDR3 protein: CASSGPPQARYF